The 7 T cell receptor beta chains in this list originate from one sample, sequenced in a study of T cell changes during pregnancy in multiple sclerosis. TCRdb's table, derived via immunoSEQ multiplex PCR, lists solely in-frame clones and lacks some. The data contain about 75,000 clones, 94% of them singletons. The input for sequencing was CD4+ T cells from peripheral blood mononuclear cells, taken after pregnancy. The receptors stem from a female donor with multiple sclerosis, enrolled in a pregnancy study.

The CDR3 loop is CASSSTQGLARPAQYF. The CDR3 coding sequence is TGTGCCAGCAGCTCCACCCAAGGACTAGCTCGCCCGGCCCAGTACTTC. The rearrangement joins TRBV7-8 to TRBJ2-5; 8 bases map to TRBD2. The CDR3 has 16 residues. Germline CDR1 reads SGHVS; CDR2 reads FQNEAQ. The ends lost 4 bases at V and 9 bases at J; junction bases unmatched: 16.

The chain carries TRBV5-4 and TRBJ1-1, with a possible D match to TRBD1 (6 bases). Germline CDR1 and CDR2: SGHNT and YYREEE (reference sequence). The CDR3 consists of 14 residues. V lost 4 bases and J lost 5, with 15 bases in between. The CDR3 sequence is CASSDERGGTEAFF. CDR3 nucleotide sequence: TGTGCCAGCAGCGATGAGAGGGGGGGGACTGAAGCTTTCTTT. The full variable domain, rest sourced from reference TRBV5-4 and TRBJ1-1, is ETGVTQSPTHLIKTRGQQVTLRCSSQSGHNTVSWYQQALGQGPQFIFQYYREEENGRGNFPPRFSGLQFPNYSSELNVNALELDDSALYLCASSDERGGTEAFFGQGTRLTVV.

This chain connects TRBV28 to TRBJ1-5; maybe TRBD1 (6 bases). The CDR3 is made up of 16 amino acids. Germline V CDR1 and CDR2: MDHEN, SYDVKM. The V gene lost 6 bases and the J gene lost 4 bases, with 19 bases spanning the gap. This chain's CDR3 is CASSKGGIIGNQPQHF. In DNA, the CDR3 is TGTGCCAGCAGCAAGGGGGGGATAATAGGTAATCAGCCCCAGCATTTT.

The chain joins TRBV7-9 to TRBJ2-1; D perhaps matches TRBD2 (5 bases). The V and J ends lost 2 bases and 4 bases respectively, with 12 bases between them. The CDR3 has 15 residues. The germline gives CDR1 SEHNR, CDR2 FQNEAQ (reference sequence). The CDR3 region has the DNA TGTGCCAGCAGCTTACTGGCTAGCAGTTACAATGAGCAGTTCTTC. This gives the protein CASSLLASSYNEQFF.

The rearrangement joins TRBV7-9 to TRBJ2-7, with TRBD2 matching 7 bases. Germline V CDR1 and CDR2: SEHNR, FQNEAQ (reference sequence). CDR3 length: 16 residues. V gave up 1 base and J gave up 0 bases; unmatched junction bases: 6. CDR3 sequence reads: CASSLGAGVSSYEQYF. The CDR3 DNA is TGTGCCAGCAGCTTAGGGGCGGGAGTAAGCTCCTACGAGCAGTACTTC.

CDR3: CASSPRTGKKFF. CDR3 sequence (DNA): TGTGCCAGCAGCCCTAGGACAGGGAAGAAGTTCTTC. V is TRBV6-4 and J is TRBJ2-1; TRBD1 aligns across 8 bases. With 6 bases clipped from V and 14 bases from J, the junction kept 9 bases outside the gene matches. Germline CDR1 is MRHNA and CDR2 is SNTAGT. CDR3 length: 12 residues.

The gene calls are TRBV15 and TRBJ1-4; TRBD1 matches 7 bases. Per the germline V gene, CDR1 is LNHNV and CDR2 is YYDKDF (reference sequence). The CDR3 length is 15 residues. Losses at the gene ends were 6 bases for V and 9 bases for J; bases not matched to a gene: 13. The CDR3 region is CATRTDRTGAQKLFF. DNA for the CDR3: TGTGCCACCAGGACTGACCGTACAGGGGCACAAAAACTGTTTTTT.